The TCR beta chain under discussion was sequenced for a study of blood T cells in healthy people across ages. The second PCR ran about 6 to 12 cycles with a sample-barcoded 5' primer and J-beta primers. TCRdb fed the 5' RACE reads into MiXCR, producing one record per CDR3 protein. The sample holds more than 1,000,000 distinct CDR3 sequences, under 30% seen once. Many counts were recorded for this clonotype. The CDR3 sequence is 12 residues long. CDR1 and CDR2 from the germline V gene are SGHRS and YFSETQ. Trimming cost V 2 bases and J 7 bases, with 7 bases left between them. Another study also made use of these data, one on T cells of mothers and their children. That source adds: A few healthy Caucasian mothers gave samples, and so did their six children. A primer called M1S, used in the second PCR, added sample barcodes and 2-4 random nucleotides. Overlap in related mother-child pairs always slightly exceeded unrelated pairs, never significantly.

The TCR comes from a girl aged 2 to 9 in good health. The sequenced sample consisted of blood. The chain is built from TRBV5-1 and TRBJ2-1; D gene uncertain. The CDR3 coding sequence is TGCGCCAGCAGCTTTTCTGCAAATGAGCAGTTCTTC. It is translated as CASSFSANEQFF.